This T cell receptor beta chain derives from a study of metastatic and nonmetastatic thyroid tumors. As to this clone: Mismatch with germline at one junction end may stem from a read error.

The germline V gene encodes CDR1 SEHNR and CDR2 FQNEAQ (reference sequence). This CDR3 has 14 residues. No treatment had been given to any patient before thyroid surgery. TCRdb called clones again from the PCR reads with MiXCR. The table records approximately 20,000 clones, around a third of them present only once. This sequence was found in a female donor with papillary thyroid cancer or a benign thyroid nodule (not recorded which). Some clones in this sample may be carry-over from other donors' samples. The gene calls are TRBV7-9 and TRBJ2-7; D call uncertain. The material sequenced was adjacent normal tissue. Here the CDR3 DNA reads TGTGCCAGCAGATTAGCCTCACGGACGGGCGCGCAGTACTTC. This codes for CASRLASRTGAQYF.